This T cell receptor beta chain was identified in a study of shared clonotypes between healthy human individuals. The germline V gene has CDR1 MGHDK and CDR2 SYGVNS. CDR3 length: 17 amino acids. The V and J ends lost 3 bases and 1 base, in that order; junction bases with no gene match: 6. Division of CD4+ cells produced a CD45RA+ naive subset and a CD45RA-negative memory subset. Whole-study results and caveats: Relative to their counterparts shared across all four donors, non-shared clonotypes exhibited diminished generation probabilities.

A note on this clone: The antigen remains undetermined.

Deep-level settings were used for running the assay. TCRdb keeps only in-frame clones here, not all; method: immunoSEQ multiplex PCR. The repertoire holds more than 2 million clones, about 95% seen once, with 0.13% in the top ten. The TCR comes from a man between 18 and 29 years old in good health. Sample: naive CD4+ T cells sorted from blood. Noted subset: CD45RA+ positively selected. The V and J genes are TRBV25-1 and TRBJ2-1, with TRBD2 matching 10 bases. The CDR3 DNA follows: TGTGCCAGCAGTGAGGCTAGCGGGAGTTTTTCCTACAATGAGCAGTTCTTC. Translated: CASSEASGSFSYNEQFF.